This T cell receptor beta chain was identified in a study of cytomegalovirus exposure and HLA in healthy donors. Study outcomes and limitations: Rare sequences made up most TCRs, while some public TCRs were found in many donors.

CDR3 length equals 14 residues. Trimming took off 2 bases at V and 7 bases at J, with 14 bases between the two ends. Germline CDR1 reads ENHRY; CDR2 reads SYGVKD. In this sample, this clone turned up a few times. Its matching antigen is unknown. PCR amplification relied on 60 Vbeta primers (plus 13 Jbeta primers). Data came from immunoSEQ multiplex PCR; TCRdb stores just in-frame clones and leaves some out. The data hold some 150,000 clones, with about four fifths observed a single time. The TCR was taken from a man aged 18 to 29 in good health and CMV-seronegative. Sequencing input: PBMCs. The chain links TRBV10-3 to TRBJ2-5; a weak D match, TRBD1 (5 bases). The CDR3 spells CAISEPRASGTQYF. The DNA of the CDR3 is TGTGCCATCAGTGAGCCCAGGGCAAGTGGGACCCAGTACTTC.